Shown below are 14 T cell receptor beta chains from a single sample sequenced in a study of blood T cell repertoires in COVID-19 (dated by TCRdb to 2020 to 2021). Receptors were amplified or captured by the immunoSEQ multiplex PCR assay. As stored in TCRdb, this immuneACCESS dataset retains in-frame rearrangements with V and J assigned. A fraction of the clones does not appear; measured against another copy, unresolved V genes explain less than half of the discrepancy, and the remainder lacks a known reason. The sample table contains roughly 120,000 clones; only one count was recorded for over 60% of them. Around 16% of the sample belongs to the ten largest clones. Sequenced: peripheral blood. The receptor source for this set is a woman of 80 years or more with active or convalescent COVID-19.

The genes are TRBV6-5 and TRBJ2-3, with a weak D call TRBD2 (6 bases). V lost 8 bases and J lost 2, with 14 bases in between. The CDR3 has 14 amino acids. Germline lookup yields CDR1 MNHEY and CDR2 SVGAGI. CDR3 protein: CASAGTAATDTQYF. The CDR3 DNA is TGTGCCAGCGCCGGGACTGCGGCCACAGATACGCAGTATTTT.

This sequence joins TRBV18 and TRBJ2-4, with 13 bases identical to TRBD2. Trimming removed 3 bases from V and 0 bases from J; junction bases left unmatched: 8. Germline V gene sequence: CDR1 KGHSH, CDR2 LQKENI. This CDR3 is 19 amino acids long. The CDR3 bases are TGTGCCAGCTCACCTCGGACTAGCGGGGGAACGCTAGCCAAAAACATTCAGTACTTC. Translation: CASSPRTSGGTLAKNIQYF.

The chain is built from TRBV9 and TRBJ2-7, with 7 positions matching TRBD1. This CDR3 spans 12 amino acids. After removal of 3 bases from V and 3 bases from J, the junction contained 0 bases not matched to a gene. CDR1 and CDR2 from the germline V gene are SGDLS and YYNGEE. As DNA, the CDR3 is TGTGCCAGCAGCGGACAGGGCTACGAGCAGTACTTC. Its protein product is CASSGQGYEQYF.

The CDR3 loop is CASSLLLAIGVNEQFF. In DNA, the CDR3 is TGTGCCAGCAGCTTGCTTTTAGCGATCGGGGTCAATGAGCAGTTCTTC. V and J are TRBV5-6 and TRBJ2-1; weak D call: TRBD2 (5 bases). The CDR3 extends over 16 amino acids. Germline V CDR1 and CDR2: SGHDT, YYEEEE. Trimming shortened V by 1 base and J by 6 bases, and 17 bases separated the two germline ends.

J is TRBJ2-1 and V is TRBV7-3; tentatively, D is TRBD2 (6 bases). The V end lost 5 bases, the J end lost 5 bases, and 16 bases lay between the germline ends. CDR1 SGHTA and CDR2 FQGTGA come from the germline V gene. The CDR3 extends over 15 amino acids. In DNA form, the CDR3 reads TGTGCCAGCAGCCCTGGAGTAGCGGCGAACAATGAGCAGTTCTTC. Translating it yields CASSPGVAANNEQFF.

V is TRBV4-3 and J is TRBJ2-1; 8 bases agree with TRBD1. This CDR3 comprises 19 residues. Germline-derived CDR1 and CDR2 are LGHNA and YSLEER. The V gene end was trimmed by 0 bases and the J gene end by 3 bases; junction bases not matched to a gene: 13. CDR3 nucleotide sequence: TGCGCCAGCAGCCAAGATCATACCCTGACAGGGGCCGGCTACAATGAGCAGTTCTTC. As protein: CASSQDHTLTGAGYNEQFF.

The chain uses TRBV30 and TRBJ1-2, with 7 bases identical to TRBD1. Looked up from germline, CDR1 is GTSNPN and CDR2 is SVGIG (reference sequence). The J segment lost 4 bases and the V segment lost 2 bases, leaving 10 bases of the junction unmatched. This CDR3 contains 15 residues. The CDR3 nucleotides are TGTGCCTGGAGTATTACAGGGGCCGCTTCCTATGGCTACACCTTC. This sequence encodes CAWSITGAASYGYTF.

This rearrangement joins TRBV7-9 to TRBJ1-1; D remains unclear. V was shortened by 1 base and J by 3 bases, with 6 bases between the two germline ends. CDR3 length equals 13 residues. Germline CDR1 and CDR2: SEHNR and FQNEAQ (reference sequence). The CDR3 sequence is CASSLEEDTEAFF. The CDR3 nucleotides read TGTGCCAGCAGCTTAGAAGAGGACACTGAAGCTTTCTTT.

The genes are TRBV28 and TRBJ2-2; D unclear. The CDR3 length is 16 residues. Trimming took 6 bases from V and 0 from J, leaving 14 bases between them. Germline lookup yields CDR1 MDHEN and CDR2 SYDVKM. CDR3: CASSPQRSTNTGELFF. The CDR3 coding sequence is TGTGCCAGCAGCCCGCAAAGGAGCACGAACACCGGGGAGCTGTTTTTT. Supplemented by reference TRBV28 and TRBJ2-2, the full variable domain reads DVKVTQSSRYLVKRTGEKVFLECVQDMDHENMFWYRQDPGLGLRLIYFSYDVKMKEKGDIPEGYSVSREKKERFSLILESASTNQTSMYLCASSPQRSTNTGELFFGEGSRLTVL.

The rearrangement uses TRBV25-1 and TRBJ1-2; tentative D call: TRBD1 (5 bases). Germline lookup yields CDR1 MGHDK and CDR2 SYGVNS. The germline V and J ends were trimmed by 5 bases and 3 bases, with 10 bases remaining between them. The CDR3 runs 13 residues. The CDR3 region has the DNA TGTGCCAGCAGTCTTCGCAGGGACTATGGCTACACCTTC. As protein: CASSLRRDYGYTF.

The genes are TRBV5-1 and TRBJ2-7; the match to TRBD2 covers 8 bases. V lost 0 bases, J lost 6 bases, and 8 bases stayed unmatched. Germline CDR1 and CDR2: SGHRS and YFSETQ. This CDR3 region has 15 residues. The CDR3 is CASSLGGSGTGEQYF. CDR3 nucleotides: TGCGCCAGCAGCTTGGGTGGTAGCGGGACTGGCGAGCAGTACTTC.

CDR3 in DNA: TGTGCCAGTAGTATGGGAGCGGGAGCCAAAAACATTCAGTACTTC. Protein: CASSMGAGAKNIQYF. This chain links TRBV19 with TRBJ2-4, with D possibly being TRBD2 (6 bases). Looked up from germline, CDR1 is LNHDA and CDR2 is SQIVND (reference sequence). The CDR3 runs to 15 residues. V was trimmed by 3 bases and J by 0 bases, leaving 9 bases between them. Full variable domain (outside the CDR3, taken from reference TRBV19 and TRBJ2-4): DGGITQSPKYLFRKEGQNVTLSCEQNLNHDAMYWYRQDPGQGLRLIYYSQIVNDFQKGDIAEGYSVSREKKESFPLTVTSAQKNPTAFYLCASSMGAGAKNIQYFGAGTRLSVL.

This clone was found a few times. The chain is built from TRBV7-9 and TRBJ2-1; TRBD2 aligns across 11 bases. Looked up from germline, CDR1 is SEHNR and CDR2 is FQNEAQ (reference sequence). This CDR3 has 18 amino acids. The ends lost 5 bases at V and 15 bases at J; junction bases unmatched: 24. Here the CDR3 DNA reads TGTGCCAGCAGCCTCCCTCCGGGACTAGCGGTAGAGACGAGGTCGGGGTTCTTC. Translating gives CASSLPPGLAVETRSGFF.

The chain employs TRBV18 and TRBJ2-5, with 7 bases fitting TRBD1. CDR3 length: 14 amino acids. Germline CDR1 and CDR2: KGHSH and LQKENI. Germline trimming cut 3 bases from V and 1 base from J; bases unmatched to any gene: 2. CDR3 bases: TGTGCCAGCTCACCCGACAGGGCCCAAGAGACCCAGTACTTC. Amino acids: CASSPDRAQETQYF.